The 31 T cell receptor beta chains presented below share a single source sample, sequenced in a study of T cells in Graves' hyperthyroidism and ophthalmopathy. Researchers took RNA transcripts and amplified the TCR beta CDR3 regions from them. Primed by the HTBI set, a first-round RT-PCR was run on the TCR CDR3. MiXCR was run by TCRdb on the multiplex PCR reads, yielding one entry per CDR3 protein. Here the sample spans 500,000 to 650,000 distinct CDR3 sequences, roughly 15% being singletons. Sequenced material: blood. The receptor set was obtained from a woman aged 40 to 49 with Graves' hyperthyroidism.

A single count supports this clonotype. CDR3 sequence: CASSQQAGVGYEQYF. The CDR3, as DNA: TGCGCCAGCAGCCAACAAGCGGGTGTTGGCTACGAGCAGTACTTC. The J gene is TRBJ2-7, the V gene TRBV4-1, with TRBD2 as a possible D gene (6 bases). Germline V lookup: CDR1 MGHRA, CDR2 YSYEKL. V was trimmed by 2 bases and J by 3 bases, leaving 14 bases between them. There are 15 residues in the CDR3.

The chain links TRBV6-1 to TRBJ1-5, with D maybe TRBD1 (6 bases). Between the trimmed V and J ends, which lost 5 bases and 1 base, there was a span of 27 bases. In germline, CDR1 is MNHNS, CDR2 SASEGT. The CDR3 has 20 residues. CDR3 loop: CASSLEPVFQGKSSNQPQHF. CDR3 coding DNA: TGTGCCAGCAGTTTGGAACCAGTCTTCCAGGGGAAGTCAAGCAATCAGCCCCAGCATTTT.

The chain links TRBV7-9 to TRBJ2-7, with D perhaps TRBD2 (5 bases). Germline V gene sequence: CDR1 SEHNR, CDR2 FQNEAQ (reference sequence). There are 14 residues in the CDR3. V was cut by 5 bases and J by 3 bases, with 14 bases left in between. CDR3 region: CASSPGIGGYEQYF. Here the CDR3 DNA reads TGTGCCAGCAGCCCGGGGATAGGAGGCTACGAGCAGTACTTC.

This clonotype has more than one count but fewer than ten. The chain combines TRBV28 with TRBJ1-2, with D uncertain. Germline CDR1 and CDR2: MDHEN and SYDVKM. The CDR3 contains 14 residues. V lost 2 bases and J lost 2, with 9 bases in between. CDR3 nucleotide sequence: TGTGCCAGCAGTTTAACTTCCGGGAACTATGGCTACACCTTC. This encodes CASSLTSGNYGYTF.

A single count supports this clonotype. This chain links TRBV5-1 with TRBJ2-6; the D gene is possibly TRBD2 (6 bases). Germline V lookup: CDR1 SGHRS, CDR2 YFSETQ. V dropped 3 bases and J dropped 0 bases, with 13 bases sitting between them. CDR3 length: 17 residues. The CDR3 reads CASSWDSMNSGANVLTF. DNA of the CDR3: TGCGCCAGCAGCTGGGACTCAATGAACTCTGGGGCCAACGTCCTGACTTTC. Full variable domain (missing parts from reference TRBV5-1 and TRBJ2-6): KAGVTQTPRYLIKTRGQQVTLSCSPISGHRSVSWYQQTPGQGLQFLFEYFSETQRNKGNFPGRFSGRQFSNSRSEMNVSTLELGDSALYLCASSWDSMNSGANVLTFGAGSRLTVL.

This clonotype was detected a few times. The chain joins TRBV7-9 to TRBJ2-7, with a weak D call TRBD1 (5 bases). From germline, CDR1 is SEHNR and CDR2 FQNEAQ (reference sequence). V lost 4 bases and J 4 bases, leaving 11 bases between the germline ends. The CDR3 runs 13 residues. CDR3 in DNA: TGTGCCAGCAGCTACCAGGGATGGTACGAGCAGTACTTC. The encoded protein is CASSYQGWYEQYF.

The V and J genes are TRBV29-1 and TRBJ2-7, with no clear D. The germline V and J ends were trimmed by 0 bases and 1 base, with 7 bases remaining between them. The CDR3 covers 13 residues. Germline V gene sequence: CDR1 SQVTM, CDR2 ANQGSEA. The CDR3 nucleotides read TGCAGCGTTGAAGATATCCAGTCCTACGAGCAGTACTTC. It specifies CSVEDIQSYEQYF.

The sample holds many counts of this clonotype. This chain connects TRBV28 to TRBJ2-7; D not certain. Germline CDR1 is MDHEN and CDR2 is SYDVKM. V lost 7 bases, J lost 2 bases, and 12 bases lay in between. CDR3 length: 13 amino acids. As DNA, the CDR3 is TGTGCCAGCACCGGTGCCATTCCCTACGAGCAGTACTTC. Protein product: CASTGAIPYEQYF.

The CDR3 region has the DNA TGTGCCAGCACCCATAGCGGGAACCCCTACAATGAGCAGTTCTTC. It specifies CASTHSGNPYNEQFF. The V call is TRBV12-3 or TRBV12-4, the J call TRBJ2-1, with TRBD2 matching 8 bases. V shed 7 bases and J 2 bases; nucleotides not matched to a gene: 7. The length of the CDR3 is 15 residues.

This clonotype has a count of ten or more. The chain is built from TRBV9 and TRBJ2-2; D gene unclear. The CDR3 loop spans 15 amino acids. Germline lookup yields CDR1 SGDLS and CDR2 YYNGEE. V was shortened by 3 bases and J by 2 bases, with 11 bases between the two germline ends. The CDR3 region has the DNA TGTGCCAGCAGCGCGTCGTCAGATAACACCGGGGAGCTGTTTTTT. Protein sequence: CASSASSDNTGELFF.

The sample holds many counts of this clonotype. This rearrangement joins TRBV7-9 to TRBJ2-2; possibly TRBD2 for D (5 bases). The CDR3 length is 15 residues. The germline V and J ends were trimmed by 0 bases and 3 bases, with 8 bases remaining between them. Germline V gene sequence: CDR1 SEHNR, CDR2 FQNEAQ (reference sequence). The CDR3 DNA follows: TGTGCCAGCAGCTTAGCCGGGATCTACACCGGGGAGCTGTTTTTT. This codes for CASSLAGIYTGELFF.

This clonotype was seen ten or more times. This chain connects TRBV12-3 or TRBV12-4 to TRBJ1-1, with D maybe TRBD1 (6 bases). V lost 2 bases, J lost 1 base, and 11 bases lay in between. The CDR3 consists of 15 residues. CDR3 residues: CASSLRGGPNTEAFF. DNA for the CDR3: TGTGCCAGCAGTTTACGAGGGGGGCCGAACACTGAAGCTTTCTTT.

In this sample, this clonotype turned up many times. The genes are TRBV11-2 and TRBJ2-1, with TRBD2 identical over 9 bases. The trim removed 6 bases at V and 6 bases at J, leaving 3 bases unmatched. CDR1 and CDR2 from the germline V gene are SGHAT and FQNNGV. The CDR3 contains 13 residues. CDR3 in amino acids: CASSWGLANEQFF. CDR3 coding DNA: TGTGCCAGCAGTTGGGGACTAGCCAATGAGCAGTTCTTC.

V gene TRBV2 combines with J gene TRBJ2-1; D gene uncertain. Germline values: CDR1 SNHLY, CDR2 FYNNEI. The CDR3 has 11 residues. Trimming shortened V by 3 bases and J by 9 bases, and 6 bases separated the two germline ends. The CDR3 DNA follows: TGTGCCAGCAGTGACTGGGGTGAGCAGTTCTTC. Protein product: CASSDWGEQFF.

Many counts were recorded for this clonotype. The chain joins TRBV7-2 to TRBJ2-3, with D possibly matching TRBD1 (7 bases). V was shortened by 5 bases and J by 8 bases, with 17 bases between the two germline ends. CDR1 SGHTA and CDR2 FQGNSA come from the germline V gene. The CDR3 is 14 residues long. This CDR3 is CASSAGNRGLTQYF. The DNA of the CDR3 is TGTGCCAGCAGCGCCGGCAACAGGGGACTTACGCAGTATTTT.

This clonotype was seen ten or more times. The chain recombines TRBV18 with TRBJ2-5; D is uncertain. The V gene lost 5 bases and the J gene lost 3 bases, with 10 bases spanning the gap. Germline loops: CDR1 KGHSH, CDR2 LQKENI. This CDR3 has 13 amino acids. The CDR3 DNA follows: TGTGCCAGCTCAGCGAACAGAGAAGAGACCCAGTACTTC. Encoded protein: CASSANREETQYF.

In its sample, this clonotype was seen many times. V and J are TRBV2 and TRBJ1-5; 9 bases agree with TRBD1. CDR3 length equals 14 residues. Germline trimming cut 4 bases from V and 3 bases from J; bases unmatched to any gene: 1. Per the germline V gene, CDR1 is SNHLY and CDR2 is FYNNEI. CDR3 sequence: CASSGTGVNQPQHF. DNA of the CDR3: TGTGCCAGCAGTGGGACAGGGGTCAATCAGCCCCAGCATTTT.

This clonotype has at least ten counts. This chain links TRBV28 with TRBJ2-7, with 8 bases identical to TRBD1. The length of the CDR3 is 14 residues. Trimming removed 6 bases from V and 1 base from J; junction bases left unmatched: 5. Germline CDR1 MDHEN, CDR2 SYDVKM. The CDR3 DNA reads TGTGCCAGCAGCGGATGGACAGGGTCCTACGAGCAGTACTTC. Residues: CASSGWTGSYEQYF.

This clonotype was seen ten or more times. The chain employs TRBV10-2 and TRBJ2-1, with 10 bases identical to TRBD2. Germline lookup yields CDR1 WSHSY and CDR2 SAAADI. Losses at the gene ends were 5 bases for V and 7 bases for J; bases not matched to a gene: 14. The CDR3 is 17 amino acids. In DNA, the CDR3 is TGCGCCAGCAGTAGGGGTCAGGCTAGCGGGAGATGGAATGAGCAGTTCTTC. Protein: CASSRGQASGRWNEQFF.

This clonotype was seen ten or more times. This chain links TRBV7-2 with TRBJ2-1; D ambiguous. Germline V gene data show CDR1 as SGHTA and CDR2 as FQGNSA. The CDR3 loop spans 14 amino acids. V lost 2 bases, J lost 0 bases, and 5 bases lay in between. The DNA of the CDR3 is TGTGCCAGCAGCTTACCGAGCTCCTACAATGAGCAGTTCTTC. Encoded protein: CASSLPSSYNEQFF.

This clonotype was detected many times. The chain links TRBV11-2 to TRBJ2-1; D uncertain. The V gene lost 2 bases and the J gene lost 4 bases, with 9 bases spanning the gap. The CDR3 runs to 14 residues. Germline V gives CDR1 SGHAT, CDR2 FQNNGV. This CDR3 is CASSLYSPYNEQFF. The DNA of the CDR3 is TGTGCCAGCAGCTTATATAGCCCGTACAATGAGCAGTTCTTC.

This clonotype was counted only a few times. V and J are TRBV7-9 and TRBJ1-5; D not certain. CDR3 size: 13 residues. Germline CDR1 is SEHNR and CDR2 is FQNEAQ (reference sequence). Trimming removed 5 bases at V and 5 bases at J, with 10 bases between. The CDR3: CASSLYKDQPQHF. The CDR3 coding sequence is TGTGCCAGCAGCCTATACAAGGATCAGCCCCAGCATTTT.

This clonotype was counted at least ten times. This chain joins TRBV7-6 and TRBJ2-2; D remains unclear. The CDR3 length is 14 residues. The ends were cut back, 4 bases at V and 0 bases at J, with 6 bases in the middle. The germline gives CDR1 SGHVS, CDR2 FNYEAQ. The CDR3 loop is CASSYIANTGELFF. CDR3 sequence (DNA): TGTGCCAGCAGCTACATCGCGAACACCGGGGAGCTGTTTTTT.

The CDR3 DNA reads as TGCAGTGTTTCGGGAGGGGCGAACACTGAAGCTTTCTTT. As protein: CSVSGGANTEAFF. The chain is built from TRBV29-1 and TRBJ1-1; D might be TRBD1 (5 bases). The CDR3 runs 13 residues. CDR1 and CDR2 from the germline V gene are SQVTM and ANQGSEA. Complete variable domain (other parts from reference TRBV29-1 and TRBJ1-1): SAVISQKPSRDICQRGTSLTIQCQVDSQVTMMFWYRQQPGQSLTLIATANQGSEATYESGFVIDKFPISRPNLTFSTLTVSNMSPEDSSIYLCSVSGGANTEAFFGQGTRLTVV.

This clonotype was found a few times. The rearrangement joins TRBV12-3 or TRBV12-4 to TRBJ1-1; 7 nucleotides match TRBD1. The CDR3 has 14 residues. V lost 7 bases to trimming and J lost 5 bases; unmatched junction nucleotides: 10. CDR3 region: CASTRRQGGTEAFF. The CDR3 DNA follows: TGTGCCAGCACTCGTAGACAGGGAGGAACTGAAGCTTTCTTT.

This clonotype was counted at least ten times. The chain couples TRBV28 to TRBJ2-4; 8 positions match TRBD2. Germline CDR1 reads MDHEN; CDR2 reads SYDVKM. This CDR3 region has 15 residues. J was trimmed by 0 bases and V by 7 bases; bases with no gene match: 5. The CDR3 here is CASNSGTLAKNIQYF. The CDR3 DNA follows: TGTGCCAGCAATAGCGGGACCCTAGCCAAAAACATTCAGTACTTC.

This clonotype was observed many times. The chain has TRBV30 and TRBJ1-1; D is uncertain. Trimming removed 3 bases from V and 5 bases from J, with 13 bases in between. CDR3 length: 13 amino acids. Germline assignment: CDR1 GTSNPN and CDR2 SVGIG (reference sequence). Here the CDR3 reads CAWRASLGTEAFF. CDR3 sequence (DNA): TGTGCCTGGAGGGCGTCACTGGGGACTGAAGCTTTCTTT. Variable domain in full (rest from reference TRBV30 and TRBJ1-1): SQTIHQWPATLVQPVGSPLSLECTVEGTSNPNLYWYRQAAGRGLQLLFYSVGIGQISSEVPQNLSASRPQDRQFILSSKKLLLSDSGFYLCAWRASLGTEAFFGQGTRLTVV.

This clonotype appeared many times. The chain uses TRBV7-2 and TRBJ1-1; D unclear. Trimming took off 4 bases at V and 0 bases at J, with 9 bases between the two ends. Germline V gene data show CDR1 as SGHTA and CDR2 as FQGNSA. The CDR3 runs to 14 residues. CDR3 nucleotide sequence: TGTGCCAGCAGCTGGGCGAGGATGAACACTGAAGCTTTCTTT. Residues: CASSWARMNTEAFF.

In its sample, this clonotype was seen many times. The chain carries TRBV28 and TRBJ2-1; tentatively, D is TRBD1 (7 bases). Per germline, CDR1 MDHEN and CDR2 SYDVKM. This CDR3 comprises 14 residues. Trimming pared 10 bases from V and 8 bases from J, leaving 21 bases between. The CDR3 DNA follows: TGTGCCACCAGAGGGGGCGGGGTGATTTATGAGCAGTTCTTC. As protein: CATRGGGVIYEQFF. The full variable domain, with the rest looked up from reference TRBV28 and TRBJ2-1, is DVKVTQSSRYLVKRTGEKVFLECVQDMDHENMFWYRQDPGLGLRLIYFSYDVKMKEKGDIPEGYSVSREKKERFSLILESASTNQTSMYLCATRGGGVIYEQFFGPGTRLTVL.

This clonotype was counted ten times or more. The rearrangement uses TRBV3-1 and TRBJ1-1, with TRBD1 matching 8 bases. The V gene's germline CDR1 is LGHDT and CDR2 YNNKEL (reference sequence). The V and J ends lost 0 bases and 6 bases, in that order; junction bases with no gene match: 6. This CDR3 is built from 15 residues. The CDR3 DNA follows: TGTGCCAGCAGCCAAGAGTTACAGGGGGAAGCTGAAGCTTTCTTT. It specifies CASSQELQGEAEAFF.

This clonotype was recorded at least ten times. The chain carries TRBV10-3 and TRBJ2-7, with D possibly being TRBD1 (5 bases). This CDR3 is 15 amino acids long. Germline values: CDR1 ENHRY, CDR2 SYGVKD. Trimming pared 3 bases from V and 5 bases from J, leaving 17 bases between. The CDR3 DNA sequence: TGTGCCATCAGTGAAGCCTCCTCAGGACACCACGAGCAGTACTTC. It is translated as CAISEASSGHHEQYF.